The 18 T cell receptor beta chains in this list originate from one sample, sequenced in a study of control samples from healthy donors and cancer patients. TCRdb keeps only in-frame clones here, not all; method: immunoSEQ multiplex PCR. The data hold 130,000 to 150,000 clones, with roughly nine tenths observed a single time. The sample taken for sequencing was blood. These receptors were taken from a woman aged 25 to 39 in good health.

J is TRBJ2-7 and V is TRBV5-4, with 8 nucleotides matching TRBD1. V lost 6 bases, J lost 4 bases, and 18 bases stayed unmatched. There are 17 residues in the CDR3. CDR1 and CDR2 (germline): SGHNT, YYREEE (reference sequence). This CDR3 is CASTPLRFGRGLYEQYF. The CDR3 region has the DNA TGTGCCAGCACCCCTTTGCGGTTTGGCAGGGGGCTGTACGAGCAGTACTTC.

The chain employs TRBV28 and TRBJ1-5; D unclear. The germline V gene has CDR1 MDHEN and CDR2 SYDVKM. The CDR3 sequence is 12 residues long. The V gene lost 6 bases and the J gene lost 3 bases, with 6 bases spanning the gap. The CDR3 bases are TGTGCCAGCAGGGGCCTCAATCAGCCCCAGCATTTT. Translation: CASRGLNQPQHF.

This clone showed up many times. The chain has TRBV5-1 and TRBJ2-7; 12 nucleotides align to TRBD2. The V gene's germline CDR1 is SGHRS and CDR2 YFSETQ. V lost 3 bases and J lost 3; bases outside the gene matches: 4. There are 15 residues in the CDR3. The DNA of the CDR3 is TGCGCCAGCAGCTGGACTAGCGGGACTATCTACGAGCAGTACTTC. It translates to CASSWTSGTIYEQYF.

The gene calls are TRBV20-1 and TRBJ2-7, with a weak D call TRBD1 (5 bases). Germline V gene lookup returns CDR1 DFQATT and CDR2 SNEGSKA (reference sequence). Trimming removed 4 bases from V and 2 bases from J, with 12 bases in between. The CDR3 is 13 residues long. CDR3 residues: CSAIDPRAYEQYF. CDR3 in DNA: TGCAGTGCTATTGACCCCAGGGCCTACGAGCAGTACTTC.

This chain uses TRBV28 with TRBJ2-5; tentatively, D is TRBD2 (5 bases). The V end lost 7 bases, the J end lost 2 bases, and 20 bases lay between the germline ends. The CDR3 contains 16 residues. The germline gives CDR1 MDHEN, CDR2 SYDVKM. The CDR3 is CASNGRGGRVQETQYF. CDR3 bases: TGTGCCAGCAACGGTCGTGGCGGGCGAGTACAAGAGACCCAGTACTTC.

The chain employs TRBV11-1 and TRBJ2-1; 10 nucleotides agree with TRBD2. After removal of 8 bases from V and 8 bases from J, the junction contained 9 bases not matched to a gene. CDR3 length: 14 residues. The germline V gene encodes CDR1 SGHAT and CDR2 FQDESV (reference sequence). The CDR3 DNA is TGTGCCAGCCGCGAGGTAGCGGGAGGCGATGAGCAGTTCTTC. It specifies CASREVAGGDEQFF. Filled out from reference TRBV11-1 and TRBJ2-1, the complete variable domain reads EAEVAQSPRYKITEKSQAVAFWCDPISGHATLYWYRQILGQGPELLVQFQDESVVDDSQLPKDRFSAERLKGVDSTLKIQPAELGDSAMYLCASREVAGGDEQFFGPGTRLTVL.

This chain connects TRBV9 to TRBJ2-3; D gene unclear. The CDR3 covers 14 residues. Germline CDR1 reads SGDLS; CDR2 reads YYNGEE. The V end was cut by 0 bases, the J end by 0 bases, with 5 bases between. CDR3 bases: TGTGCCAGCAGCGTAGACCTTAGCACAGATACGCAGTATTTT. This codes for CASSVDLSTDTQYF.

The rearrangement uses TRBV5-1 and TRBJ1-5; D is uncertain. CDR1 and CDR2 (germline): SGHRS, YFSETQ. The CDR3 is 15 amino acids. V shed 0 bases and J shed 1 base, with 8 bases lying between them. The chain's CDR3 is CASSLDEGSNQPQHF. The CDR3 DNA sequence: TGCGCCAGCAGCTTGGATGAGGGAAGCAATCAGCCCCAGCATTTT.

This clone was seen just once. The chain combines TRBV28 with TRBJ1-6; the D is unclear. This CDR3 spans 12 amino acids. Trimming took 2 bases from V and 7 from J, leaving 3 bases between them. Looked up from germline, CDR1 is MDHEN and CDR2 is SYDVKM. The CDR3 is CASSLTNSPLHF. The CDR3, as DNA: TGTGCCAGCAGTTTAACAAATTCACCCCTCCACTTT. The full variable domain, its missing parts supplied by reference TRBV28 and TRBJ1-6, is DVKVTQSSRYLVKRTGEKVFLECVQDMDHENMFWYRQDPGLGLRLIYFSYDVKMKEKGDIPEGYSVSREKKERFSLILESASTNQTSMYLCASSLTNSPLHFGNGTRLTVT.

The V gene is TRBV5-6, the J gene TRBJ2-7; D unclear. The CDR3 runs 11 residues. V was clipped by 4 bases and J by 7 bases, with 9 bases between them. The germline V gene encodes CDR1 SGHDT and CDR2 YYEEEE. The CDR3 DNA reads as TGTGCCAGCAGCATATACACGGAGCAGTACTTC. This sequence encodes CASSIYTEQYF.

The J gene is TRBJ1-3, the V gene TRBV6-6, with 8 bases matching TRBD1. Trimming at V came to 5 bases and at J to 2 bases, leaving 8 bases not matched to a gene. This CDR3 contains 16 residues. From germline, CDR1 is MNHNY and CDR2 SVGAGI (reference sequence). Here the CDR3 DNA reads TGTGCCAGCAGTACAGACAGGGGTGCAACTGGAAACACCATATATTTT. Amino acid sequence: CASSTDRGATGNTIYF.

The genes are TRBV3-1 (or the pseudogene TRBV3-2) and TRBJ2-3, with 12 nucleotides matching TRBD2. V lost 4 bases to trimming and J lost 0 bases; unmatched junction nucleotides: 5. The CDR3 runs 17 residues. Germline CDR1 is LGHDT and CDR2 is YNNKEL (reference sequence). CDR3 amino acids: CASSPQGLAGSTDTQYF. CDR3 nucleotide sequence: TGTGCCAGCAGCCCCCAGGGACTAGCGGGTAGCACAGATACGCAGTATTTT.

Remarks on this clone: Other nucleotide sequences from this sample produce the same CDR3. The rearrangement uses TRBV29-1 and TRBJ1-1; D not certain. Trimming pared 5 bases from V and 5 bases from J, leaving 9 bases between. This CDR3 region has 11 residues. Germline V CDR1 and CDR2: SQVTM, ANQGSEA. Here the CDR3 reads CSVSGGTEAFF. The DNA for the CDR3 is TGCAGCGTTTCGGGAGGGACTGAAGCTTTCTTT.

The CDR3 DNA sequence: TGCGCCAGCAGCTCCGAGGGACCTAGTTCCTACAATGAGCAGTTCTTC. Translating it yields CASSSEGPSSYNEQFF. This sequence joins TRBV5-1 and TRBJ2-1; D could derive from TRBD1 or TRBD2 (5 bases each). CDR1 is SGHRS and CDR2 is YFSETQ in the germline V gene. The V end was cut by 3 bases, the J end by 1 base, with 14 bases between. The CDR3 contains 16 residues.

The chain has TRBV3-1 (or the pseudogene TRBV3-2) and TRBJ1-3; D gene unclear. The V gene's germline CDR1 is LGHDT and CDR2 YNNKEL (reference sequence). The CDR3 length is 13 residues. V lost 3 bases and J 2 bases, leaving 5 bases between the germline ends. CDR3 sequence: CASSQEPGNTIYF. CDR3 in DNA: TGTGCCAGCAGCCAGGAGCCTGGAAACACCATATATTTT.

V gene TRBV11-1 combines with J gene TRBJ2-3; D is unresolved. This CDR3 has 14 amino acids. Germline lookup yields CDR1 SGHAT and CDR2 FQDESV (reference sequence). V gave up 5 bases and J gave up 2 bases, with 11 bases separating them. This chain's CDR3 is CASSPVAPTDTQYF. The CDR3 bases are TGTGCCAGCAGCCCGGTGGCTCCCACAGATACGCAGTATTTT.

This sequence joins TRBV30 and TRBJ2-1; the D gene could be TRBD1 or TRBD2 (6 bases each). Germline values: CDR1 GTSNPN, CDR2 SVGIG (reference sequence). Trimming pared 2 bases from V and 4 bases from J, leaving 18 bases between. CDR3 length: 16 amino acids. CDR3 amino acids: CAWSPGGGTPYNEQFF. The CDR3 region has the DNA TGTGCCTGGAGTCCCGGGGGCGGGACCCCTTACAATGAGCAGTTCTTC. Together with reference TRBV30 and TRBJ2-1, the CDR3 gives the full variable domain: SQTIHQWPATLVQPVGSPLSLECTVEGTSNPNLYWYRQAAGRGLQLLFYSVGIGQISSEVPQNLSASRPQDRQFILSSKKLLLSDSGFYLCAWSPGGGTPYNEQFFGPGTRLTVL.

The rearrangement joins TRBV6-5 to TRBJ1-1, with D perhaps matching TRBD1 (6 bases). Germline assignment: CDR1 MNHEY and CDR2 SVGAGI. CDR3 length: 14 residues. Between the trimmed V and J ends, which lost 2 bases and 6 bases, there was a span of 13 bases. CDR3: CASSYDRNSAEAFF. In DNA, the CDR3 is TGTGCCAGCAGTTACGACAGGAACTCGGCTGAAGCTTTCTTT.